The entry that follows covers one T cell receptor beta chain sequence. Trimming shortened V by 2 bases and J by 6 bases, and 14 bases separated the two germline ends. The CDR3 spans 14 residues. Germline assignment: CDR1 SQVTM and CDR2 ANQGSEA. Alongside a J-beta primer mix, a sample-barcoded 5' primer served in a second PCR lasting about 7 to 12 cycles. TCRdb reprocessed the 5' RACE reads via MiXCR and lists one record per CDR3 protein. This table holds 1,500,000 or so distinct CDR3 sequences, around 40% found once. This specimen belongs to a study of blood T cells in healthy people across ages. The genes are TRBV29-1 and TRBJ2-1; no firm D call. This TCR was recovered from a woman aged 18-29 years in good health. The material sequenced was blood. CDR3 bases: TGCAGCGTTGAATTCAGCGCTACCTTCAATGAGCAGTTCTTC. Encoded protein: CSVEFSATFNEQFF.